This TCR beta chain was sequenced for a study of shared clonotypes between healthy human individuals. Study-wide results and caveats: Naive subsets typically showed greater estimated richness than memory subsets. Specimens sampled were limited to blood, with tissue repertoires likely differing.

Only Caucasian adults living in Nashville, Tennessee served as donors. Trimming stripped 2 bases from V and 0 bases from J, with 11 bases between. Per germline, CDR1 SGHRS and CDR2 YFSETQ. The CDR3 has 15 residues. The assay was immunoSEQ multiplex PCR, and TCRdb's table has in-frame clones only and misses some. The data hold 850,000 to 1,200,000 clones, with roughly 80% observed a single time. This clone occurred once. Its antigen is not identified. The genes are TRBV5-1 and TRBJ1-1, with D maybe TRBD1 (5 bases). The TCR sequence derives from a man aged 18 to 29 in good health. Sequencing used memory CD4+ T cells sorted from blood. Subset here: CD45RA-negative fraction. The CDR3 region is CASSFQGNMNTEAFF. In DNA, the CDR3 is TGCGCCAGCAGCTTCCAGGGAAACATGAACACTGAAGCTTTCTTT.